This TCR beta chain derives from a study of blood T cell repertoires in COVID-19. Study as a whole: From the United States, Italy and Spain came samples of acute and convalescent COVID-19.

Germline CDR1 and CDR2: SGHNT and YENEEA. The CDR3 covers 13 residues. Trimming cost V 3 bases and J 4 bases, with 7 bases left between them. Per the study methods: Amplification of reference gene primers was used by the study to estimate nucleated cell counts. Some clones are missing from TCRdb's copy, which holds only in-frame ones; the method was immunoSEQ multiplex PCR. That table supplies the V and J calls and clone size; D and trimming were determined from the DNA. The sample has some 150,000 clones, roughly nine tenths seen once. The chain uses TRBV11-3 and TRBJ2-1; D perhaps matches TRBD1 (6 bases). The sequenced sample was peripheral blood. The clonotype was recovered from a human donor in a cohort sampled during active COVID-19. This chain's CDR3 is CASSFGQYNEQFF. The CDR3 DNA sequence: TGTGCCAGCAGCTTCGGACAGTACAATGAGCAGTTCTTC.